This TCR beta chain was documented in a study of cytomegalovirus exposure and HLA in healthy donors. The PCR employed 60 Vbeta primers together with 13 Jbeta primers. Method: immunoSEQ multiplex PCR; TCRdb's copy keeps in-frame clones and lacks some. The top ten clones hold about 13% of a sample with roughly 160,000 clones, 81% of them seen once. As regards this clone: Germline is not matched at one junction end, which may reflect a read error.

The CDR3 runs 15 residues. Germline V CDR1 and CDR2: LNHDA, SQIVND (reference sequence). Sequencing input: PBMCs. The TCR originated in a woman aged 45-65 years in good health and CMV-seronegative. The genes are TRBV19 and TRBJ1-1; maybe TRBD1 (5 bases). DNA of the CDR3: TGTGCCAGTAGTATGGGCGGGGCGATGAACACTGAAGCTCTCTTT. This encodes CASSMGGAMNTEALF.